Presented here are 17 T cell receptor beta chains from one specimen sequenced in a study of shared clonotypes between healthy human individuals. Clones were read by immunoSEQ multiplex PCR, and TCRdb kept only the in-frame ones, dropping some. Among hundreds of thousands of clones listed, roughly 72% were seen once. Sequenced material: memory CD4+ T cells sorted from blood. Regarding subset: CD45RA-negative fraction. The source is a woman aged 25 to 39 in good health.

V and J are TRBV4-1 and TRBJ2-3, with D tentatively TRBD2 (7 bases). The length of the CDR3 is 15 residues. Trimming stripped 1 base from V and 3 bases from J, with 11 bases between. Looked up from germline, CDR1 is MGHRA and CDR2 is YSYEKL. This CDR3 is CASSQGGRGTDTQYF. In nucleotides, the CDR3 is TGCGCCAGCAGCCAAGGGGGGCGGGGGACAGATACGCAGTATTTT.

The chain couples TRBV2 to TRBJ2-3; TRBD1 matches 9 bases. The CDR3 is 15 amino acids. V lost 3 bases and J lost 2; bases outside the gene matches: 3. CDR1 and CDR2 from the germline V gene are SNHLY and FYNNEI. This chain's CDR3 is CASSEWTGDTDTQYF. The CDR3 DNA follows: TGTGCCAGCAGTGAGTGGACAGGGGACACAGATACGCAGTATTTT.

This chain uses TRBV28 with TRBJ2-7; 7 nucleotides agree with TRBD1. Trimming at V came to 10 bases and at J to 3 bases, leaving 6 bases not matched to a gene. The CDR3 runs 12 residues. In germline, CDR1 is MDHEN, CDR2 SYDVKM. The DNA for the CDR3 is TGTGCCACTCGGGGACAGAACTACGAGCAGTACTTC. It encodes CATRGQNYEQYF.

Written as DNA, the CDR3 is TGTGCCAGCAGTGAAGTATATCTAGCGGGAGCGTTCACCGGGGAGCTGTTTTTT. Its translation is CASSEVYLAGAFTGELFF. The V call is TRBV6-1, the J call TRBJ2-2, with 10 bases aligning to TRBD2. CDR3 length: 18 residues. Per the germline V gene, CDR1 is MNHNS and CDR2 is SASEGT. Trimming took 1 base from V and 4 from J; bases not matched to a gene: 9.

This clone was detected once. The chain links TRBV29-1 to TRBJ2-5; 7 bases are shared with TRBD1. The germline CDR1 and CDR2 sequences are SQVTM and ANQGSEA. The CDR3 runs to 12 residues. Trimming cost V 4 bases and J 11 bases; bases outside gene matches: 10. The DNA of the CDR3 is TGCAGCGTTGGGGACAGACTCGGGGAGCAGTACTTC. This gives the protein CSVGDRLGEQYF. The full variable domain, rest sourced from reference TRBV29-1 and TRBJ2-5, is SAVISQKPSRDICQRGTSLTIQCQVDSQVTMMFWYRQQPGQSLTLIATANQGSEATYESGFVIDKFPISRPNLTFSTLTVSNMSPEDSSIYLCSVGDRLGEQYFGPGTRLLVL.

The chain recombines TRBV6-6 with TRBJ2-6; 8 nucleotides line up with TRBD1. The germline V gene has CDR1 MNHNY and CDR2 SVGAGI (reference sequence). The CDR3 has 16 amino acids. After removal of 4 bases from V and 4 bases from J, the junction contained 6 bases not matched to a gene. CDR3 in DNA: TGTGCCAGCAGTTCCTCAGGGGGCACCGGGGCCAACGTCCTGACTTTC. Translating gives CASSSSGGTGANVLTF.

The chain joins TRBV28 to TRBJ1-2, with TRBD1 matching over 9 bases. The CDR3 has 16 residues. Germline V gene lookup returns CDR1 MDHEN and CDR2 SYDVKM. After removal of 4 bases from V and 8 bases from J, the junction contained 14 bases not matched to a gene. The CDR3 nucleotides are TGTGCCAGCAGTTCCGCCGGGACAGGGAGGGTGGAGGGCTACACCTTC. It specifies CASSSAGTGRVEGYTF.

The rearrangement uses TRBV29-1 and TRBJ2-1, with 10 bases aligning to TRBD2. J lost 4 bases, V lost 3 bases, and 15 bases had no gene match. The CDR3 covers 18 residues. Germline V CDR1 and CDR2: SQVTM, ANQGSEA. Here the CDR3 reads CSVEDRRGSGRSYNEQFF. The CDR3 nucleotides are TGCAGCGTTGAGGACAGGCGCGGTAGCGGGAGGTCTTACAATGAGCAGTTCTTC.

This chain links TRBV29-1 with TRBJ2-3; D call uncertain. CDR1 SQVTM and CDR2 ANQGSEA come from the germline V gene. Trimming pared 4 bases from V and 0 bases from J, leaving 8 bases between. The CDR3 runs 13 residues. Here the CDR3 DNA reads TGCAGCGTTGGGATATCTAGCACAGATACGCAGTATTTT. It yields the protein CSVGISSTDTQYF.

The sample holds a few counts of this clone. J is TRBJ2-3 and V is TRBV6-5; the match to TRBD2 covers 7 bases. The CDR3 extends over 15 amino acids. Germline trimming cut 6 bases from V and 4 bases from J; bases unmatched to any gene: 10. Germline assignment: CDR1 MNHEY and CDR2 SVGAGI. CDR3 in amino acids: CASSYSGWQSDTQYF. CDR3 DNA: TGTGCCAGCAGCTATAGCGGGTGGCAGTCAGATACGCAGTATTTT.

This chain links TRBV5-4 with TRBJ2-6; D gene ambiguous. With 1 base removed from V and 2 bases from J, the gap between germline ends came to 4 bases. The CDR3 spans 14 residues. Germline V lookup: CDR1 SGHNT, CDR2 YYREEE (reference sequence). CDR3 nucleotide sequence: TGTGCCAGCAGCTTGAGGGCTGGGGCCAACGTCCTGACTTTC. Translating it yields CASSLRAGANVLTF.

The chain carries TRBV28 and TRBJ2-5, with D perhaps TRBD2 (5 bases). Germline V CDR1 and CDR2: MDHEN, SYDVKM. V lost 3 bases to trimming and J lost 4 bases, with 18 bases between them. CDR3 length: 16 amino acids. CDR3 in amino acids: CASSFRGASLLETQYF. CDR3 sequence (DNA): TGTGCCAGCAGTTTCCGGGGAGCCTCTCTTCTAGAGACCCAGTACTTC. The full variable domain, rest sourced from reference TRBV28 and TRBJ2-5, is DVKVTQSSRYLVKRTGEKVFLECVQDMDHENMFWYRQDPGLGLRLIYFSYDVKMKEKGDIPEGYSVSREKKERFSLILESASTNQTSMYLCASSFRGASLLETQYFGPGTRLLVL.

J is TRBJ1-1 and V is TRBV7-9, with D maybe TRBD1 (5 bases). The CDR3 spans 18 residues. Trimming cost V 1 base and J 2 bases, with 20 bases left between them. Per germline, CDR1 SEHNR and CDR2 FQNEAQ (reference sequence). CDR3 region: CASSLVNWARGLNTEAFF. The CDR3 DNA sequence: TGTGCCAGCAGCTTAGTAAACTGGGCACGGGGCCTCAACACTGAAGCTTTCTTT.

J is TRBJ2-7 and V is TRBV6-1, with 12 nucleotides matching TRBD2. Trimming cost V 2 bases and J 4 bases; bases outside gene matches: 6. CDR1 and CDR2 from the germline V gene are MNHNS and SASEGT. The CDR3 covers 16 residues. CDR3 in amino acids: CASSEPLAGGVYEQYF. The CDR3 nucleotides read TGTGCCAGCAGTGAACCTCTAGCGGGAGGGGTATACGAGCAGTACTTC.

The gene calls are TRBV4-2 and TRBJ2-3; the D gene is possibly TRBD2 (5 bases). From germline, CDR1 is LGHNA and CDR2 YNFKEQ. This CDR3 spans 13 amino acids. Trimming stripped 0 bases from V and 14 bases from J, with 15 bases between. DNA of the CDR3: TGTGCCAGCAGCCAAGAGGGAGTTTCCGCGGGGTATTTT. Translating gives CASSQEGVSAGYF.

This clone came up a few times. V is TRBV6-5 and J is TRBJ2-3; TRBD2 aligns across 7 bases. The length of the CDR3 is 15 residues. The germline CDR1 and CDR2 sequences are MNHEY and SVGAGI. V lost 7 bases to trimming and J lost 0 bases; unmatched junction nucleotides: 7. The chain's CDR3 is CASKSSGTSTDTQYF. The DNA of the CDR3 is TGTGCCAGCAAATCTAGCGGCACTAGCACAGATACGCAGTATTTT.

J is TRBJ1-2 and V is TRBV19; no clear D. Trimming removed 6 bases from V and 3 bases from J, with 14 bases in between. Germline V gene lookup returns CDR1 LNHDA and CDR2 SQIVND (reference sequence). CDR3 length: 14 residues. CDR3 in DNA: TGTGCCAGTAGACCCCTCGGGAGATACTATGGCTACACCTTC. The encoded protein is CASRPLGRYYGYTF.